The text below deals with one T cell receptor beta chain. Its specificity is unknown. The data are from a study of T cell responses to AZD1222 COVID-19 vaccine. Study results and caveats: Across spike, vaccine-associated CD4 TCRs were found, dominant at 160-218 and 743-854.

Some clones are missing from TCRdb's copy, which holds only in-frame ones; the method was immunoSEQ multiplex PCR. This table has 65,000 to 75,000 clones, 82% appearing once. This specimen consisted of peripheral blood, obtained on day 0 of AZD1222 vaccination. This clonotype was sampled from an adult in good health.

CDR3 loop: CASSQNTGELFF. The CDR3 DNA follows: TGTGCCAGCAGCCAGAACACCGGGGAGCTGTTTTTT. J is TRBJ2-2 and V is TRBV6-6; the D is unclear. CDR3 length equals 12 residues. The germline gives CDR1 MNHNY, CDR2 SVGAGI (reference sequence). With 6 bases removed from V and 1 base from J, the gap between germline ends came to 3 bases.